One sample yielded the 30 T cell receptor beta chains listed below, sequenced in a study of blood T cell repertoires in COVID-19. Generated by immunoSEQ multiplex PCR, the TCRdb table keeps only in-frame clones and is missing some. The sample shows just over 650,000 clones, 75% to 90% of them seen only once. What was sequenced was peripheral blood. The origin of the receptors is a woman aged 18-29 years with acute or convalescent COVID-19.

The gene calls are TRBV15 and TRBJ2-7, with D maybe TRBD2 (5 bases). Germline V gives CDR1 LNHNV, CDR2 YYDKDF (reference sequence). The CDR3 runs to 16 residues. V lost 0 bases, J lost 0 bases, and 12 bases lay in between. The CDR3 bases are TGTGCCACCAGCAGAGATCCAGGACTGAGCTCCTACGAGCAGTACTTC. Translation: CATSRDPGLSSYEQYF. Using reference TRBV15 and TRBJ2-7 for the parts outside the CDR3, the full variable domain is DAMVIQNPRYQVTQFGKPVTLSCSQTLNHNVMYWYQQKSSQAPKLLFHYYDKDFNNEADTPDNFQSRRPNTSFCFLDIRSPGLGDTAMYLCATSRDPGLSSYEQYFGPGTRLTVT.

This clone showed up just a few times. The chain has TRBV9 and TRBJ2-3, with D perhaps matching TRBD2 (5 bases). The V end lost 5 bases, the J end lost 8 bases, and 15 bases lay between the germline ends. This CDR3 spans 13 amino acids. Germline V CDR1 and CDR2: SGDLS, YYNGEE. CDR3 sequence reads: CASSFSSEGTQYF. The CDR3 region has the DNA TGTGCCAGCAGTTTTTCCTCCGAGGGTACGCAGTATTTT.

The rearrangement joins TRBV30 to TRBJ1-5; D uncertain. Trimming took off 0 bases at V and 2 bases at J, with 17 bases between the two ends. This CDR3 is built from 17 residues. The V gene's germline CDR1 is GTSNPN and CDR2 SVGIG (reference sequence). In DNA form, the CDR3 reads TGTGCCTGGAGTGTAGGAGTCGTCGAGAGTGGCAATCAGCCCCAGCATTTT. Amino acid sequence: CAWSVGVVESGNQPQHF.

CDR3 amino acids: CASSLRQGPVGDTEAFF. The CDR3 bases are TGTGCCAGCAGCCTACGACAGGGGCCGGTTGGGGACACTGAAGCTTTCTTT. The chain is built from TRBV7-8 and TRBJ1-1; TRBD1 matches at 8 bases. The germline CDR1 and CDR2 sequences are SGHVS and FQNEAQ. The trim removed 5 bases at V and 3 bases at J, leaving 14 bases unmatched. The CDR3 is 17 residues long.

The genes are TRBV15 and TRBJ1-2; the match to TRBD1 covers 8 bases. V shed 5 bases, J shed 6 bases, and the junction held 8 bases outside the gene matches. The germline gives CDR1 LNHNV, CDR2 YYDKDF (reference sequence). The length of the CDR3 is 14 residues. The CDR3 DNA reads TGTGCCACCAGCGGAAACAGGGGGTGGGATGGCTACACCTTC. Translated: CATSGNRGWDGYTF.

This chain connects TRBV19 to TRBJ1-1; TRBD1 aligns across 8 bases. V shed 5 bases, J shed 7 bases, and the junction held 12 bases outside the gene matches. The CDR3 extends over 15 amino acids. Per the germline V gene, CDR1 is LNHDA and CDR2 is SQIVND (reference sequence). In nucleotides, the CDR3 is TGTGCCAGTAGTGTGGGCGGGCCAGGGGGCGATGAAGCTTTCTTT. Translated: CASSVGGPGGDEAFF.

The count of this clone is one. J is TRBJ2-3 and V is TRBV5-1; 7 bases map to TRBD2. After removal of 5 bases from V and 3 bases from J, the junction contained 9 bases not matched to a gene. The length of the CDR3 is 15 residues. CDR1 is SGHRS, CDR2 YFSETQ, per germline. CDR3 DNA sequence: TGCGCCAGCAGTCCCAGCGGGGATAAGACAGATACGCAGTATTTT. It is translated as CASSPSGDKTDTQYF.

The V call is TRBV7-8, the J call TRBJ1-2; D possibly corresponds to TRBD1 (6 bases). V dropped 0 bases and J dropped 0 bases, with 23 bases sitting between them. The CDR3 contains 20 residues. Germline CDR1 is SGHVS and CDR2 is FQNEAQ. CDR3 sequence (DNA): TGTGCCAGCAGCTTAGCCTACCTGTGGGGGCGACACCCCGCTAACTATGGCTACACCTTC. Protein: CASSLAYLWGRHPANYGYTF.

This clone has a single count. V and J are TRBV20-1 and TRBJ2-3; weak D call: TRBD2 (5 bases). Trimming pared 6 bases from V and 11 bases from J, leaving 15 bases between. The CDR3 length is 11 residues. The germline V gene has CDR1 DFQATT and CDR2 SNEGSKA (reference sequence). CDR3 DNA sequence: TGCAGTGCCATTACAACCCGGGGGCAGTATTTT. Translating gives CSAITTRGQYF.

The V call is TRBV27, the J call TRBJ2-6; 7 bases match TRBD1. With V trimmed by 5 bases and J by 0 bases, 10 bases remained unmatched. Germline V lookup: CDR1 MNHEY, CDR2 SMNVEV (reference sequence). The CDR3 contains 18 residues. The CDR3 reads CASSAEGAGLSGANVLTF. In DNA, the CDR3 is TGTGCCAGCAGTGCCGAGGGGGCAGGGCTCTCTGGGGCCAACGTCCTGACTTTC.

This sequence joins TRBV6-5 and TRBJ1-5; 9 positions agree with TRBD1. This CDR3 comprises 15 residues. Germline V gene lookup returns CDR1 MNHEY and CDR2 SVGAGI. The V gene end was trimmed by 4 bases and the J gene end by 3 bases; junction bases not matched to a gene: 4. This chain's CDR3 is CASSWWTGDNQPQHF. The CDR3 DNA sequence: TGTGCCAGCAGTTGGTGGACAGGGGACAATCAGCCCCAGCATTTT.

The chain has TRBV5-1 and TRBJ2-7; tentatively, D is TRBD1 (6 bases). The germline V gene has CDR1 SGHRS and CDR2 YFSETQ. This CDR3 comprises 17 residues. Trimming left V 4 bases short and J 1 base short, with 21 bases between. CDR3 bases: TGCGCCAGCAGCGTCCGGGACCTGGGGGCCAATTCCTACGAGCAGTACTTC. It codes for CASSVRDLGANSYEQYF.

About this clone: At the DNA level, this CDR3 is encoded by other sequences in the same sample as well. This chain uses TRBV19 with TRBJ1-2; no reliable D call. Germline assignment: CDR1 LNHDA and CDR2 SQIVND (reference sequence). The V end lost 0 bases, the J end lost 3 bases, and 5 bases lay between the germline ends. The CDR3 loop spans 13 amino acids. The CDR3 bases are TGTGCCAGTAGTATAGACAGATACTATGGCTACACCTTC. Its protein is CASSIDRYYGYTF.

The V call is TRBV7-2, the J call TRBJ2-7; D is unclear. CDR3 length: 13 residues. Per the germline V gene, CDR1 is SGHTA and CDR2 is FQGNSA. Trimming left V 1 base short and J 3 bases short, with 7 bases between. The CDR3 region is CASSLGRLYEQYF. CDR3 in DNA: TGTGCCAGCAGCTTAGGCAGGCTCTACGAGCAGTACTTC.

The sample holds one count of this clone. The chain is built from TRBV27 and TRBJ1-2, with D possibly being TRBD1 (6 bases). Per the germline V gene, CDR1 is MNHEY and CDR2 is SMNVEV (reference sequence). The CDR3 spans 12 residues. V was cut by 6 bases and J by 8 bases, with 13 bases left in between. CDR3 DNA: TGTGCCAGCAGCTTTTGGGGGCAAGGCTACACCTTC. Translation: CASSFWGQGYTF.

The rearrangement uses TRBV3-1 (or the pseudogene TRBV3-2) and TRBJ1-5; 7 positions agree with TRBD1. Per the germline V gene, CDR1 is LGHDT and CDR2 is YNNKEL (reference sequence). The CDR3 covers 14 residues. J lost 4 bases, V lost 3 bases, and 3 bases had no gene match. The DNA for the CDR3 is TGTGCCAGCAGCCAGACAGGGATAAATCAGCCCCAGCATTTT. Protein sequence: CASSQTGINQPQHF.

The rearrangement uses TRBV5-1 and TRBJ1-1, with a possible D match to TRBD1 (6 bases). With 1 base removed from V and 11 bases from J, the gap between germline ends came to 15 bases. The CDR3 totals 13 residues. Germline CDR1 is SGHRS and CDR2 is YFSETQ. The chain's CDR3 is CASSLKGGRDAFF. As DNA, the CDR3 is TGCGCCAGCAGCTTGAAAGGGGGACGGGACGCTTTCTTT.

This chain links TRBV5-1 with TRBJ2-2; the match to TRBD1 covers 9 bases. V shed 4 bases and J 0 bases; nucleotides not matched to a gene: 19. CDR1 and CDR2 (germline): SGHRS, YFSETQ. The CDR3 has 21 amino acids. The CDR3 DNA sequence: TGCGCCAGCAGCCGCCGCCGGGACAGGGTTCGGGGGAAGCCGAACACCGGGGAGCTGTTTTTT. Residues: CASSRRRDRVRGKPNTGELFF.

The chain combines TRBV7-9 with TRBJ2-1; D is unclear. CDR1 and CDR2 (germline): SEHNR, FQNEAQ (reference sequence). The V and J ends lost 5 bases and 0 bases respectively, with 8 bases between them. The CDR3 has 14 residues. The CDR3 nucleotides read TGTGCCAGCAGCGCGAGGTCCTCCTACAATGAGCAGTTCTTC. Protein sequence: CASSARSSYNEQFF.

The rearrangement uses TRBV7-9 and TRBJ2-5; 7 nucleotides match TRBD2. CDR1 and CDR2 from the germline V gene are SEHNR and FQNEAQ (reference sequence). J lost 14 bases, V lost 5 bases, and 11 bases had no gene match. The length of the CDR3 is 12 residues. This chain's CDR3 is CASSRGEGLTYF. The CDR3 region has the DNA TGTGCCAGCAGCCGCGGGGAGGGACTAACATACTTC.

CDR3 residues: CASSTRYSGNGNTIYF. The CDR3 bases are TGTGCCAGTAGTACTCGATACTCAGGGAATGGAAACACCATATATTTT. This sequence joins TRBV19 and TRBJ1-3, with D possibly matching TRBD1 (5 bases). Per germline, CDR1 LNHDA and CDR2 SQIVND (reference sequence). Trimming pared 4 bases from V and 3 bases from J, leaving 16 bases between. This CDR3 comprises 16 residues.

This chain uses TRBV3-1 (or the pseudogene TRBV3-2) with TRBJ1-6; 8 bases map to TRBD1. The germline gives CDR1 LGHDT, CDR2 YNNKEL (reference sequence). V dropped 3 bases and J dropped 6; count of bases not matched to a gene: 4. The CDR3 covers 15 residues. This CDR3 reads CASSHRDRTNSPLHF. The CDR3 DNA reads TGTGCCAGCAGCCACCGGGACAGGACTAATTCACCCCTCCACTTT.

This chain joins TRBV5-1 and TRBJ1-5, with TRBD1 matching over 8 bases. Unmatched junction bases numbered 9, after V lost 2 bases and J lost 2 bases. This CDR3 spans 17 amino acids. CDR1 SGHRS and CDR2 YFSETQ come from the germline V gene. The CDR3 protein is CASSLGLQGVGNQPQHF. The CDR3 region has the DNA TGCGCCAGCAGCTTAGGGTTACAGGGGGTCGGCAATCAGCCCCAGCATTTT.

The chain employs TRBV19 and TRBJ1-3; D ambiguous. This CDR3 is built from 13 residues. Looked up from germline, CDR1 is LNHDA and CDR2 is SQIVND (reference sequence). Trimming took 5 bases from V and 0 from J, leaving 5 bases between them. The DNA of the CDR3 is TGTGCCAGTAGTGCTAACTCTGGAAACACCATATATTTT. Its protein is CASSANSGNTIYF.

The count of this clone is one. The V and J genes are TRBV27 and TRBJ1-2; TRBD1 agrees at 7 bases. The germline gives CDR1 MNHEY, CDR2 SMNVEV (reference sequence). The CDR3 spans 14 residues. Trimming took 2 bases from V and 4 from J; bases not matched to a gene: 4. The CDR3 bases are TGTGCCAGCAGTTTAGACAGGGCTGTCTATGGCTACACCTTC. Protein product: CASSLDRAVYGYTF.

V usage is TRBV19 and J usage is TRBJ1-3; 7 bases map to TRBD1. This CDR3 contains 17 residues. The germline V gene encodes CDR1 LNHDA and CDR2 SQIVND (reference sequence). Losses at the gene ends were 5 bases for V and 2 bases for J; bases not matched to a gene: 12. CDR3 protein: CASSSNWGRGAGNTIYF. The CDR3, as DNA: TGTGCCAGTAGTTCCAACTGGGGCAGGGGGGCTGGAAACACCATATATTTT. Full variable domain (outside the CDR3, taken from reference TRBV19 and TRBJ1-3): DGGITQSPKYLFRKEGQNVTLSCEQNLNHDAMYWYRQDPGQGLRLIYYSQIVNDFQKGDIAEGYSVSREKKESFPLTVTSAQKNPTAFYLCASSSNWGRGAGNTIYFGEGSWLTVV.

The genes are TRBV19 and TRBJ1-1; D might be TRBD1 (5 bases). This CDR3 is 13 amino acids long. Germline values: CDR1 LNHDA, CDR2 SQIVND (reference sequence). Between the trimmed V and J ends, which lost 5 bases and 4 bases, there was a span of 11 bases. CDR3 coding DNA: TGTGCCAGTAGTCCATGGAGGGGCACTGAAGCTTTCTTT. Protein product: CASSPWRGTEAFF.

The chain employs TRBV5-1 and TRBJ2-5; tentatively, D is TRBD2 (6 bases). The ends were cut back, 4 bases at V and 9 bases at J, with 22 bases in the middle. This CDR3 spans 15 amino acids. The germline gives CDR1 SGHRS, CDR2 YFSETQ. This CDR3 is CASSRDGGPGEAQYF. DNA of the CDR3: TGCGCCAGCAGCCGGGACGGCGGGCCCGGGGAGGCCCAGTACTTC.

Notes on this clone: The junction does not match germline at one end; this may be a read error. The chain uses TRBV10-2 and TRBJ1-2; D might be TRBD1 (5 bases). Germline V CDR1 and CDR2: WSHSY, SAAADI. The CDR3 is made up of 12 amino acids. The DNA for the CDR3 is TGCGCCAGCACCAACGACAGACCCGAGATGGCCTTC. Encoded protein: CASTNDRPEMAF.

Worth noting for this clone: Other DNA sequences in the same sample also yield this CDR3. The chain joins TRBV7-2 to TRBJ2-1; D is perhaps TRBD1 (6 bases). The V end was cut by 1 base, the J end by 4 bases, with 11 bases between. Germline V CDR1 and CDR2: SGHTA, FQGNSA. CDR3 length: 15 residues. The CDR3 bases are TGTGCCAGCAGCTTAGGGCAGGGGTCATACAATGAGCAGTTCTTC. Protein sequence: CASSLGQGSYNEQFF.